The rows below give T cell receptor beta chains drawn from one sample of a study of shared clonotypes between healthy human individuals. The data were produced by immunoSEQ multiplex PCR, yet TCRdb's version contains in-frame clones alone and is incomplete. The sample has some 650,000 clones, almost 97% seen once. The sample was naive CD4+ T cells sorted from blood. The receptors come from a woman aged 30 to 39 in good health. Each CDR3 is given with its conserved first and last residue. The D gene is left open where the match is weak. Clone size appears in some rows only: once, few, many, or a class for an expanded clone.

TRBJ2-7	TRBV4-1	NA	NA	CASSPKQYF	TGCGCCAGCAGCCCTAAACAGTACTTC
TRBJ2-2	TRBV27	NA	NA	CASRGTVIGELFF	TGTGCCAGCAGGGGGACGGTCATTGGGGAGCTGTTTTTT
TRBJ1-3	TRBV5-4	NA	NA	CASSPQRGSGNTIYF	TGTGCCAGCAGCCCCCAACGGGGCTCTGGAAACACCATATATTTT
TRBJ2-5	TRBV5-6	NA	NA	CASSLDRAGETQYF	TGTGCCAGCAGCTTGGACAGGGCTGGGGAGACCCAGTACTTC
TRBJ2-4	TRBV29-1	NA	NA	CSVEEVGHMTKNIQYF	TGCAGCGTTGAAGAGGTGGGGCATATGACCAAAAACATTCAGTACTTC
TRBJ2-1	TRBV7-9	TRBD2	NA	CASSFGGTKIDEQFF	TGTGCCAGCAGCTTCGGCGGGACTAAAATTGATGAGCAGTTCTTC
TRBJ2-7	TRBV7-2	NA	NA	CASSLAQQGGTEQYF	TGTGCCAGCAGCTTAGCCCAGCAGGGGGGGACCGAGCAGTACTTC
TRBJ2-1	TRBV7-3	TRBD1	NA	CASSRGQDYNEQFF	TGTGCCAGCAGTCGCGGACAGGACTACAATGAGCAGTTCTTC
TRBJ1-2	TRBV28	NA	NA	CASSLDNYGYTF	TGTGCCAGCAGTTTGGACAACTATGGCTACACCTTC
TRBJ2-7	TRBV5-1	NA	NA	CASRPYAGEQYF	TGCGCCAGCAGGCCTTATGCTGGGGAGCAGTACTTC
TRBJ2-1	TRBV19	TRBD2	NA	CASSNTPGLAGEEQFF	TGTGCCAGTAGTAACACTCCGGGACTAGCGGGAGAGGAGCAGTTCTTC
TRBJ1-3	TRBV29-1	NA	NA	CSASRGNTIYF	TGCAGCGCCAGTAGGGGAAACACCATATATTTT
TRBJ2-7	TRBV10-2	TRBD2	NA	CASSESKVAGVPHVYEQYF	TGCGCCAGCAGTGAGTCGAAGGTAGCGGGAGTGCCCCACGTCTACGAGCAGTACTTC
TRBJ2-3	TRBV19	TRBD1	NA	CASSTTGGDTQYF	TGTGCCAGTAGCACGACAGGGGGAGATACGCAGTATTTT
TRBJ2-5	TRBV21-1	NA	NA	CASSKAMTSGWETQYF	TGTGCCAGCAGCAAAGCCATGACTAGCGGGTGGGAGACCCAGTACTTC
TRBJ2-3	TRBV4-1	NA	NA	CASSQPRLGDTQYF	TGCGCCAGCAGCCAACCCAGACTAGGCGATACGCAGTATTTT
TRBJ2-5	TRBV27	TRBD2	NA	CASRVAGDWETQYF	TGTGCCAGCAGGGTAGCGGGAGATTGGGAGACCCAGTACTTC
TRBJ1-1	TRBV18	NA	NA	CASSSNREIEAFF	TGTGCCAGCTCATCAAACAGGGAGATTGAAGCTTTCTTT
TRBJ2-5	TRBV7-7	NA	NA	CASSSTGQQETQYF	TGTGCCAGCAGCTCTACTGGTCAGCAAGAGACCCAGTACTTC
TRBJ1-1	TRBV30	TRBD1	NA	CAWSVEDRVEAFF	TGTGCCTGGAGTGTAGAAGACAGGGTTGAAGCTTTCTTT
TRBJ1-1	TRBV5-1	NA	NA	CASSPAGTGNTEAFF	TGCGCCAGCAGCCCCGCCGGGACCGGGAACACTGAAGCTTTCTTT
TRBJ1-5	TRBV15	NA	once	CATSGGSWENNQPQHF	TGTGCCACCAGCGGGGGGTCATGGGAGAACAATCAGCCCCAGCATTTT
TRBJ1-1	TRBV19	NA	NA	CASTQGRGNTEAFF	TGTGCCAGTACCCAGGGGCGGGGGAACACTGAAGCTTTCTTT
TRBJ2-5	TRBV6-1	TRBD2	NA	CASRASGSETQYF	TGTGCCAGCAGGGCTAGCGGGTCAGAGACCCAGTACTTC
TRBJ2-3	TRBV19	TRBD2	NA	CASTPGVAGATDTQYF	TGTGCCAGTACCCCGGGGGTAGCGGGGGCAACAGATACGCAGTATTTT
TRBJ1-5	TRBV28	NA	NA	CASSLRVWSNQPQHF	TGTGCCAGCAGTTTACGAGTATGGAGCAATCAGCCCCAGCATTTT
TRBJ2-1	TRBV28	TRBD1	NA	CASSLDRDFSQFF	TGTGCCAGCAGTTTGGACAGGGACTTTTCGCAGTTCTTC
TRBJ2-3	TRBV27	TRBD2	NA	CASSWTSGSSADTQYF	TGTGCCAGCAGCTGGACTAGCGGGAGTTCGGCAGATACGCAGTATTTT
TRBJ2-2	TRBV5-1	NA	NA	CASSFRGRGLGTGELFF	TGCGCCAGCAGTTTCAGAGGCAGGGGTTTGGGGACCGGGGAGCTGTTTTTT
TRBJ1-5	TRBV19	TRBD1	NA	CASSVGQGADQPQHF	TGTGCCAGTAGTGTCGGACAGGGGGCCGATCAGCCCCAGCATTTT
TRBJ2-7	TRBV28	NA	NA	CASIPDRRGYEQYF	TGTGCCAGCATACCGGACAGGAGGGGCTACGAGCAGTACTTC
TRBJ1-2	TRBV28	TRBD1	NA	CASSGTVYGYTF	TGTGCCAGCAGTGGGACAGTCTATGGCTACACCTTC
TRBJ2-1	TRBV6-6	NA	NA	CASSDRDIRWQFF	TGTGCCAGCAGTGACCGGGATATCCGATGGCAGTTCTTC
TRBJ2-7	TRBV4-1	TRBD2	NA	CASSFNPSGSPYEQYF	TGCGCCAGCAGCTTCAATCCTAGCGGGAGCCCCTACGAGCAGTACTTC
TRBJ2-3	TRBV13	TRBD2	NA	CASSSPGLAGGIDTQYF	TGTGCCAGCAGCTCCCCTGGGCTAGCGGGAGGGATAGATACGCAGTATTTT
TRBJ2-1	TRBV20-1	NA	NA	CSASLHEQFF	TGCAGTGCTAGTTTGCATGAGCAGTTCTTC
TRBJ1-5	TRBV28	TRBD1	NA	CASSPGQRAQPQHF	TGTGCCAGCAGTCCGGGACAGAGGGCTCAGCCCCAGCATTTT
TRBJ2-1	TRBV18	NA	NA	CASSQGKGTLDHNEQFF	TGTGCCAGCTCCCAGGGAAAAGGGACACTGGATCACAATGAGCAGTTCTTC
TRBJ2-7	TRBV28	TRBD1	once	CASSATGPSYEQYF	TGTGCCAGCAGTGCGACAGGGCCCTCCTACGAGCAGTACTTC
TRBJ1-2	TRBV2	NA	NA	CASRPGSNYGYTF	TGTGCCAGCCGGCCGGGGTCTAACTATGGCTACACCTTC
TRBJ1-5	TRBV5-1	NA	NA	CASSLAPARGQPQHF	TGCGCCAGCAGCTTGGCCCCCGCCCGGGGCCAGCCCCAGCATTTT
TRBJ2-2	TRBV7-3	TRBD2	NA	CASSEIAGGTSTGELFF	TGTGCCAGCAGCGAAATAGCGGGAGGAACCTCCACCGGGGAGCTGTTTTTT
TRBJ2-7	TRBV27	TRBD1	NA	CATRTGPYEQYF	TGTGCCACCAGGACAGGACCCTACGAGCAGTACTTC
TRBJ2-1	TRBV25-1	NA	NA	CASSEPGISYNEQFF	TGTGCCAGCAGTGAGCCGGGAATCTCCTACAATGAGCAGTTCTTC
TRBJ1-1	TRBV21-1	NA	NA	CASSGAPGDAFF	TGTGCCAGCAGCGGGGCCCCCGGAGATGCTTTCTTT
TRBJ2-7	TRBV2	TRBD2	NA	CASSDVPTSGILGIYEQYF	TGTGCCAGCAGTGACGTACCGACTAGCGGGATTCTCGGAATCTACGAGCAGTACTTC
TRBJ2-5	TRBV7-3	NA	NA	CASSFGGETQYF	TGTGCCAGCAGCTTTGGGGGGGAGACCCAGTACTTC
TRBJ2-5	TRBV14	NA	NA	CASSHSWQGGQETQYF	TGTGCCAGCAGCCATTCTTGGCAGGGGGGACAAGAGACCCAGTACTTC
TRBJ2-5	TRBV11-2	NA	once	CASSLGRLQETQYF	TGTGCCAGCAGCTTGGGCAGGTTACAAGAGACCCAGTACTTC
TRBJ1-4	TRBV28	TRBD1	NA	CASSPIRKTGGSVWEKLFF	TGTGCCAGCAGCCCGATTAGGAAGACAGGGGGTAGCGTTTGGGAAAAACTGTTTTTT